Below, 32 T cell receptor beta chains from the same sample are listed, as sequenced in a study of siplizumab effects on memory and regulatory T cells. Clones were sequenced by immunoSEQ multiplex PCR, and TCRdb holds only the in-frame ones, with some missing. The sample has approximately 100,000 clones; 80% to 95% are singletons. The specimen sequenced was CD4+ T cells sorted from blood. All receptors come from a human donor in good health. Some clones in this sample may be carry-over from other donors' samples.

The chain has TRBV5-1 and TRBJ2-5; 10 positions match TRBD2. This CDR3 contains 14 residues. Germline CDR1 and CDR2: SGHRS and YFSETQ. Trimming took 4 bases from V and 3 from J; bases not matched to a gene: 3. In DNA form, the CDR3 reads TGCGCCAGCAGCCCTGGACTAGCGGAAGAGACCCAGTACTTC. Translation: CASSPGLAEETQYF.

The chain carries TRBV5-1 and TRBJ2-2, with D maybe TRBD2 (6 bases). V lost 2 bases and J lost 5, with 13 bases in between. The CDR3 runs 15 residues. CDR1 and CDR2 (germline): SGHRS, YFSETQ. CDR3 protein: CASSFTGDKTGELFF. The CDR3 DNA sequence: TGCGCCAGCAGCTTTACGGGAGATAAGACCGGGGAGCTGTTTTTT.

The rearrangement uses TRBV19 and TRBJ1-3; TRBD1 agrees at 9 bases. CDR1 is LNHDA and CDR2 is SQIVND in the germline V gene (reference sequence). This CDR3 has 15 amino acids. V lost 5 bases, J lost 8 bases, and 10 bases stayed unmatched. The CDR3 reads CASSSTRDRVHTIYF. In DNA form, the CDR3 reads TGTGCCAGTAGTTCGACCCGGGACAGGGTCCACACCATATATTTT.

V is TRBV6-1 and J is TRBJ2-1; the D call may be TRBD1 or TRBD2 (6 bases each). CDR1 is MNHNS and CDR2 is SASEGT in the germline V gene. CDR3 length equals 13 residues. Trimming took 4 bases from V and 8 from J, leaving 12 bases between them. Here the CDR3 DNA reads TGTGCCAGCAGTGTGCCCGGGGGCGATGAGCAGTTCTTC. It codes for CASSVPGGDEQFF.

This chain links TRBV7-9 with TRBJ1-1; D is unclear. V lost 5 bases to trimming and J lost 4 bases, with 8 bases between them. Germline V lookup: CDR1 SEHNR, CDR2 FQNEAQ (reference sequence). The CDR3 extends over 12 amino acids. The CDR3 DNA sequence: TGTGCCAGCAGCCTCCCCCCCACTGAAGCTTTCTTT. Protein product: CASSLPPTEAFF.

The chain couples TRBV14 to TRBJ2-7, with no clear D. V lost 1 base and J 1 base, leaving 2 bases between the germline ends. This CDR3 region has 12 residues. Germline V CDR1 and CDR2: SGHDN, FVKESK. The CDR3 DNA reads TGTGCCAGCAGCCAAGTATCCTACGAGCAGTACTTC. Translated, it gives CASSQVSYEQYF.

The chain has TRBV9 and TRBJ1-2; D is undetermined. V was cut by 0 bases and J by 2 bases, with 11 bases left in between. The CDR3 has 15 amino acids. CDR1 and CDR2 (germline): SGDLS, YYNGEE. The CDR3 sequence is CASSVESRVNYGYTF. CDR3 DNA sequence: TGTGCCAGCAGCGTAGAGTCTCGGGTAAACTATGGCTACACCTTC.

The V and J genes are TRBV28 and TRBJ1-1; TRBD1 matches at 8 bases. Germline V lookup: CDR1 MDHEN, CDR2 SYDVKM. This CDR3 spans 15 amino acids. V dropped 6 bases and J dropped 0; count of bases not matched to a gene: 6. The CDR3 nucleotides are TGTGCCAGCAGAGAGAGGACAGGGATGAACACTGAAGCTTTCTTT. It is translated as CASRERTGMNTEAFF.

This clone was detected only a few times. This chain uses TRBV10-2 with TRBJ2-7, with TRBD1 matching over 7 bases. The trim removed 5 bases at V and 2 bases at J, leaving 12 bases unmatched. CDR1 WSHSY and CDR2 SAAADI come from the germline V gene. This CDR3 spans 16 amino acids. The CDR3 nucleotides are TGCGCCAGCAGTCTAACCGCCGGGACAGCCACCTACGAGCAGTACTTC. Translated, it gives CASSLTAGTATYEQYF.

This chain connects TRBV7-9 to TRBJ2-1; D is unresolved. Trimming cost V 2 bases and J 7 bases, with 12 bases left between them. Germline V CDR1 and CDR2: SEHNR, FQNEAQ (reference sequence). This CDR3 is built from 14 residues. The CDR3 reads CASSLFLDINEQFF. Here the CDR3 DNA reads TGTGCCAGCAGCTTATTCCTAGATATTAATGAGCAGTTCTTC.

The genes are TRBV19 and TRBJ2-7; 14 nucleotides agree with TRBD2. The V segment lost 9 bases and the J segment 6 bases; nucleotides outside the gene matches: 10. The CDR3 sequence is 15 residues long. CDR1 and CDR2 from the germline V gene are LNHDA and SQIVND (reference sequence). The CDR3 loop is CASKTGLAGEGEQYF. CDR3 coding DNA: TGTGCCAGCAAGACGGGACTAGCGGGAGAGGGCGAGCAGTACTTC.

The CDR3 is CASSSNRGGNQPQHF. DNA for the CDR3: TGTGCCAGCAGTTCGAACAGGGGTGGCAATCAGCCCCAGCATTTT. The chain joins TRBV5-8 to TRBJ1-5, with TRBD1 identical over 7 bases. The germline V gene encodes CDR1 SGHTS and CDR2 YDEGEE. J was trimmed by 2 bases and V by 5 bases; bases with no gene match: 7. The CDR3 contains 15 residues.

The chain carries TRBV13 and TRBJ1-4; D uncertain. Germline CDR1 reads PRHDT; CDR2 reads FYEKMQ (reference sequence). The germline V and J ends were trimmed by 3 bases and 8 bases, with 10 bases remaining between them. The CDR3 extends over 13 amino acids. CDR3 nucleotide sequence: TGTGCCAGCAGCTTTAGGTGGGAGGAAAAACTGTTTTTT. It encodes CASSFRWEEKLFF.

This chain uses TRBV5-1 with TRBJ1-3, with D perhaps matching TRBD1 (6 bases). The CDR3 consists of 18 residues. Deletions cut 4 bases from V and 0 bases from J, with 20 bases between. Germline CDR1 SGHRS, CDR2 YFSETQ. The CDR3 DNA is TGCGCCAGCAGCCGACTAGGGGGATCAGAGGGCTCTGGAAACACCATATATTTT. This codes for CASSRLGGSEGSGNTIYF.

The J gene is TRBJ2-5, the V gene TRBV19, with 12 bases aligning to TRBD2. The CDR3 covers 14 residues. V dropped 4 bases and J dropped 9; count of bases not matched to a gene: 6. The germline CDR1 and CDR2 sequences are LNHDA and SQIVND (reference sequence). CDR3 in amino acids: CASSSGLAGRAQYF. The CDR3 coding sequence is TGTGCCAGTAGTAGCGGACTAGCGGGACGGGCCCAGTACTTC.

The chain recombines TRBV14 with TRBJ2-7, with D unresolved. The CDR3 has 11 amino acids. Between the trimmed V and J ends, which lost 1 base and 6 bases, there was a span of 4 bases. The germline CDR1 and CDR2 sequences are SGHDN and FVKESK. CDR3 protein: CASSQGFEQYF. CDR3 nucleotides: TGTGCCAGCAGCCAAGGGTTCGAGCAGTACTTC. Variable domain in full (rest from reference TRBV14 and TRBJ2-7): EAGVTQFPSHSVIEKGQTVTLRCDPISGHDNLYWYRRVMGKEIKFLLHFVKESKQDESGMPNNRFLAERTGGTYSTLKVQPAELEDSGVYFCASSQGFEQYFGPGTRLTVT.

The chain is built from TRBV19 and TRBJ1-5, with D unclear. The V and J ends lost 1 base and 3 bases respectively, with 10 bases between them. Germline V gives CDR1 LNHDA, CDR2 SQIVND (reference sequence). This CDR3 is 15 amino acids long. Written as DNA, the CDR3 is TGTGCCAGTAGTATAGTCACAACAATCAATCAGCCCCAGCATTTT. It codes for CASSIVTTINQPQHF.

The chain links TRBV9 to TRBJ2-3; 8 bases line up with TRBD2. The V gene end was trimmed by 0 bases and the J gene end by 5 bases; junction bases not matched to a gene: 11. Germline lookup yields CDR1 SGDLS and CDR2 YYNGEE. This CDR3 contains 17 residues. CDR3 in DNA: TGTGCCAGCAGCGTAGGACCCAGCGGGAGTGGTATAGATACGCAGTATTTT. It encodes CASSVGPSGSGIDTQYF.

Only one count was recorded for this clone. This chain connects TRBV6-1 to TRBJ2-1; 13 bases match TRBD2. Germline loops: CDR1 MNHNS, CDR2 SASEGT. With 2 bases clipped from V and 8 bases from J, the junction kept 6 bases outside the gene matches. This CDR3 has 16 residues. The chain's CDR3 is CASSERRTSGRYEQFF. CDR3 DNA sequence: TGTGCCAGCAGTGAACGCAGGACTAGCGGGAGATATGAGCAGTTCTTC.

This chain joins TRBV29-1 and TRBJ2-1; 8 bases are a match to TRBD2. This CDR3 has 13 residues. The germline CDR1 and CDR2 sequences are SQVTM and ANQGSEA. J gave up 5 bases and V 8 bases, and 8 bases lay outside the gene matches. CDR3 protein: CSFYGTSHNEQFF. The CDR3, as DNA: TGCAGCTTTTATGGGACTAGTCACAATGAGCAGTTCTTC.

The chain couples TRBV11-1 to TRBJ2-5, with a weak D call TRBD1 (6 bases). Trimming left V 4 bases short and J 5 bases short, with 11 bases between. The CDR3 is 13 residues long. Germline V gives CDR1 SGHAT, CDR2 FQDESV (reference sequence). The CDR3 region has the DNA TGTGCCAGCAGCTCAGGGACATTGGAGACCCAGTACTTC. It translates to CASSSGTLETQYF. The full variable domain, completed using reference TRBV11-1 and TRBJ2-5, is EAEVAQSPRYKITEKSQAVAFWCDPISGHATLYWYRQILGQGPELLVQFQDESVVDDSQLPKDRFSAERLKGVDSTLKIQPAELGDSAMYLCASSSGTLETQYFGPGTRLLVL.

The chain uses TRBV7-3 and TRBJ2-2; no reliable D call. The CDR3 contains 13 residues. The V gene's germline CDR1 is SGHTA and CDR2 FQGTGA. V lost 3 bases and J lost 5, with 7 bases in between. DNA for the CDR3: TGTGCCAGCAGCTTCGCCGAGACCGGGGAGCTGTTTTTT. This encodes CASSFAETGELFF.

The chain is built from TRBV5-8 and TRBJ1-4; D possibly corresponds to TRBD1 (5 bases). V gave up 2 bases and J gave up 7 bases, with 15 bases separating them. CDR1 SGHTS and CDR2 YDEGEE come from the germline V gene. CDR3 length equals 15 residues. In nucleotides, the CDR3 is TGTGCCAGCAGCTTTCAGGGTACGGAGGGTGAAAAACTGTTTTTT. The encoded protein is CASSFQGTEGEKLFF.

V and J are TRBV19 and TRBJ1-3; D might be TRBD1 (6 bases). The CDR3 length is 15 residues. CDR1 and CDR2 (germline): LNHDA, SQIVND (reference sequence). Trimming removed 10 bases from V and 0 bases from J, with 16 bases in between. Here the CDR3 DNA reads TGTGCCACCCGGAAGGACAGCCTCTCTGGAAACACCATATATTTT. Protein: CATRKDSLSGNTIYF.

J is TRBJ2-7 and V is TRBV28; perhaps TRBD2 as D (5 bases). The CDR3 runs 15 residues. The germline V and J ends were trimmed by 2 bases and 5 bases, with 16 bases remaining between them. Germline V gene lookup returns CDR1 MDHEN and CDR2 SYDVKM. CDR3 coding DNA: TGTGCCAGCAGTTTAATTCAGCAAGCGGTGAACGAGCAGTACTTC. It codes for CASSLIQQAVNEQYF.

The CDR3 is CASSYSGRVADTQYF. DNA of the CDR3: TGTGCCAGCAGTTACTCGGGCAGGGTGGCAGATACGCAGTATTTT. V usage is TRBV6-5 and J usage is TRBJ2-3, with D perhaps matching TRBD1 (5 bases). Germline assignment: CDR1 MNHEY and CDR2 SVGAGI. This CDR3 has 15 residues. Trimming stripped 0 bases from V and 4 bases from J, with 11 bases between.

The chain couples TRBV6-1 to TRBJ1-5, with no clear D. The CDR3 is 12 residues long. V was clipped by 4 bases and J by 11 bases, with 12 bases between them. From germline, CDR1 is MNHNS and CDR2 SASEGT. CDR3 region: CASSVGSEAQHF. The CDR3 DNA reads as TGTGCCAGCAGTGTAGGGAGCGAAGCCCAGCATTTT.

This chain connects TRBV18 to TRBJ2-3; no definite D call. The germline V gene has CDR1 KGHSH and CDR2 LQKENI. V was cut by 6 bases and J by 6 bases, with 16 bases left in between. This CDR3 region has 14 residues. The DNA of the CDR3 is TGTGCCAGCTCCCCGCGACGTCCTTCCGATACGCAGTATTTT. The encoded protein is CASSPRRPSDTQYF. Complete variable domain (other parts from reference TRBV18 and TRBJ2-3): NAGVMQNPRHLVRRRGQEARLRCSPMKGHSHVYWYRQLPEEGLKFMVYLQKENIIDESGMPKERFSAEFPKEGPSILRIQQVVRGDSAAYFCASSPRRPSDTQYFGPGTRLTVL.

The chain links TRBV14 to TRBJ2-3, with D perhaps TRBD2 (6 bases). V shed 1 base and J shed 0 bases, with 11 bases lying between them. CDR1 SGHDN and CDR2 FVKESK come from the germline V gene. The CDR3 consists of 16 residues. This CDR3 is CASSQGLEFSTDTQYF. CDR3 DNA: TGTGCCAGCAGCCAAGGACTAGAATTTAGCACAGATACGCAGTATTTT.

The chain carries TRBV11-2 and TRBJ1-2; D is unclear. Germline lookup yields CDR1 SGHAT and CDR2 FQNNGV. V lost 3 bases and J lost 4, with 12 bases in between. CDR3 length: 14 amino acids. The CDR3 DNA sequence: TGTGCCAGCAGCTTTAGGACGGAACCCTATGGCTACACCTTC. It specifies CASSFRTEPYGYTF.

This rearrangement joins TRBV14 to TRBJ2-7, with 9 bases aligning to TRBD1. V lost 2 bases and J lost 4; bases outside the gene matches: 9. The germline V gene has CDR1 SGHDN and CDR2 FVKESK. This CDR3 is 16 amino acids long. The CDR3 coding sequence is TGTGCCAGCAGCCAACTCTACAGGGGGCTGGGATACGAGCAGTACTTC. Encoded protein: CASSQLYRGLGYEQYF.

The chain recombines TRBV28 with TRBJ2-5, with D perhaps matching TRBD2 (6 bases). The CDR3 is made up of 15 amino acids. From germline, CDR1 is MDHEN and CDR2 SYDVKM. The V and J ends lost 6 bases and 0 bases respectively, with 14 bases between them. CDR3 in DNA: TGTGCCAGCAGCCCGTTGGGCGGGGACCAAGAGACCCAGTACTTC. Its translation is CASSPLGGDQETQYF.